This T cell receptor beta chain was sequenced in a study of T cell responses to AZD1222 COVID-19 vaccine. The data were produced by immunoSEQ multiplex PCR, yet TCRdb's version contains in-frame clones alone and is incomplete. Of about 110,000 clones listed, roughly 89% are singletons. Germline V lookup: CDR1 SGHKS, CDR2 YYEKEE (reference sequence). This CDR3 comprises 15 residues. Trimming shortened V by 5 bases and J by 2 bases, and 16 bases separated the two germline ends. The material was peripheral blood, obtained on day 0 of MenACWY control vaccination. The rearrangement joins TRBV5-5 to TRBJ1-1, with TRBD1 as a possible D gene (6 bases). This receptor was obtained from an adult in good health. The CDR3 bases are TGTGCCAGCAGTAAGCAGACAGGCACAAACACTGAAGCTTTCTTT. It translates to CASSKQTGTNTEAFF.